This T cell receptor (beta chain) was identified in a study of Ad26.COV2.S vaccination and SARS-CoV-2 variants (dated by TCRdb to the early 2020s). General notes on the study: Donors in the vaccine arm were drawn from COV1001, a multicentre, randomized, double-blind, placebo-controlled phase I-IIa trial testing Ad26.COV2.S in healthy adults. Ad26.COV2.S was administered intramuscularly at a dose of 5x10^10 or 1x10^11 viral particles, either as one shot or as two shots given 56 days apart. Sequencing of the TCRbeta repertoire served to evaluate the specificity and breadth of SARS-CoV-2-reactive T cell receptors following Ad26.COV2.S vaccination. The TCR-sequenced set comprised approximately 32 samples: approximately 19 Ad26.COV2.S vaccine recipients, 5 placebo recipients and 8 SARS-CoV-2 convalescent individuals. Trial participants were randomized into five groups of five: low-dose or high-dose Ad26.COV2.S given once or twice, or placebo on both occasions. Investigators remained blinded to trial group allocation during experiments and outcome assessment. The investigation overall reported the following: After vaccination, spike-specific CD8+ and CD4+ T cell responses were reported to show substantial breadth. Higher spike-specific TCR breadth was observed in Ad26.COV2.S recipients than in placebo recipients (P = 0.0014). Comparable non-spike TCR breadth was observed between vaccine and placebo recipients, consistent with only spike being contained in the vaccine. The study lacked the statistical power to compare responses across vaccine doses or regimens. The authors noted that the TCR breadth and depth analyses may have underestimated total T cell responses.

As regards this clone: The specificity of this receptor is unknown. It has no much larger one-base neighbor in the sample; base qualities were not kept.

The CDR3 starts with the cysteine, ends with the phenylalanine, and has 18 residues. Of the read, only the CDR3 DNA is kept; its 54 bases are in frame from base 1. For this chain, trimming is 8 bases at the V end and 5 bases at the J end, and the number of junction bases without a gene match is 22. From a lookup of the germline V gene, CDR1 and CDR2 are MGHRA and YSYEKL. The treatment or condition label here, explained by the study, means: around 19 received Ad26.COV2.S at low or high dose, single or two shots; 5 received placebo; per-sample allocation not given. Repertoires of vaccine and placebo recipients were sequenced from samples taken on day 63 after the first injection. Between 29 July and 7 August 2020, Cohort 1b enrolled around 25 adults aged 18-55 years at one site in Boston, USA. Ad26.COV2.S was a replication-incompetent adenovirus type 26 vector expressing a prefusion-stabilized SARS-CoV-2 spike protein from the original Wuhan strain.

The immunoSEQ Assay was used to sequence TCRbeta CDR3 regions. After extraction, genomic DNA underwent amplification by bias-controlled multiplex PCR, followed by high-throughput sequencing. The original methods were these. Collapsing and filtering of sequences were performed to quantify the absolute abundance of each unique TCRbeta CDR3 region. T cell fraction was estimated by normalization of TCRbeta template counts to usable DNA, with usable DNA being measured through amplification of reference genes present in all nucleated cells. Repertoire TCRs were annotated as SARS-CoV-2-specific by exact matching of V gene, CDR3 amino acid sequence and J gene to a known reactive TCR set. MIRA supplied the reference SARS-CoV-2 TCR set, which was filtered for enrichment in COVID-19-positive ImmuneCODE repertoires so that public or cross-reactive TCRs were removed. Using the MIRA antigens, annotated TCRs were further analysed by specific ORF or by position within an ORF. Breadth was defined as annotated unique rearrangements over total unique productive rearrangements; depth was the summed frequency of those rearrangements. TCR breadth was compared between groups using two-sided Wilcoxon rank-sum tests. TCRdb carries this immuneACCESS record with in-frame sequences only. Its versions omit some clonotypes, under half of them owing to an unresolved V gene in the studies checked, with the rest unexplained. V, J and clone size reflect that table, while D and trimming were determined from the DNA. The sample table shows approximately 300,000 clones, and just over 85% are seen once. The leading ten clones occupy under 2% of the sample.

This receptor was identified in a person aged 18 to 59 who received the Ad26.COV2.S COVID-19 vaccine or a placebo. The material sequenced was peripheral blood, taken in a trial of Ad26.COV2.S vaccine versus placebo. The rearranged chain carries TRBV4-1 and TRBJ2-7; TRBD1 agrees with 9 junctional bases. The DNA sequence is TGCGCCAGCCCCCTCCTAGGTCCTTGGACAGGGGTATTGGACGAGCAGTACTTC. It translates to CASPLLGPWTGVLDEQYF.